This TCR beta chain was documented in a study of OX40 agonist ivuxolimab in advanced cancers. Study details: Every 2 weeks, patients got intravenous ivuxolimab at one of six dose levels (0.01-10 mg/kg).

Repertoires were generated with immunoSEQ multiplex PCR, while TCRdb's copy carries only in-frame clones and drops some. The sample has tens of thousands of clones, 70% to 85% seen once. Patients were ineligible given autoimmune disease history or systemic immunosuppression. There are 15 residues in the CDR3. The germline CDR1 and CDR2 sequences are SGHTA and FQGNSA. This clonotype was obtained from an adult with an advanced solid tumor such as melanoma, head and neck, liver or kidney cancer. This rearrangement joins TRBV7-2 to TRBJ2-5; 9 positions match TRBD2. Judging by the DNA end, TRBJ2-7 fits better; the J call may be wrong. The source material was CD4+ or CD8+ T cells sorted from blood, sampled in a trial of the OX40 agonist ivuxolimab. The CDR3 region is CASSYGLARNYEQYF. Written as DNA, the CDR3 is TGTGCCAGCAGCTACGGACTAGCGAGAAATTACGAGCAGTACTTC.